The source of this TCR beta chain is a study of STAT5B mutations in CD4+ large granular lymphocyte leukemia. Germline V gene sequence: CDR1 MNHNS, CDR2 SASEGT. The CDR3 has 13 amino acids. V trimming: 8 bases; J trimming: 3 bases; junction bases outside the gene matches: 4. A few counts support this clone. Profiled with immunoSEQ multiplex PCR; TCRdb holds only in-frame clones, not every one. This table has roughly 32,000 clones, more than 75% appearing once. The chain uses TRBV6-1 and TRBJ1-5, with 7 bases lining up with TRBD1. The clonotype comes from a human donor in good health. The sequenced material came from CD4+ T cells from blood buffy coats. Here the CDR3 DNA reads TGTGCCAGCGACAGGGCTTCCAATCAGCCCCAGCATTTT. This gives the protein CASDRASNQPQHF.